A single sample is the source of the 18 T cell receptor beta chains below, sequenced in a study of T-cell reconstitution after alpha-beta-depleted transplantation in children. Unique molecular identifiers were incorporated into the prepared TCRbeta library. TCRdb reprocessed the PCR reads with MiXCR, giving one entry per CDR3 protein. This sample has approximately 630,000 distinct CDR3 sequences, with less than 15% found just once. Material: PBMCs, obtained before TCRalphabeta/CD19-depleted stem cell transplant. These receptors were collected from a girl aged 2 to 9 with congenital amegakaryocytic thrombocytopenia, due to receive a stem cell transplant.

This clonotype appeared many times. The chain carries TRBV5-8 and TRBJ2-2, with D unresolved. The CDR3 contains 15 residues. Germline V gene lookup returns CDR1 SGHTS and CDR2 YDEGEE. V lost 4 bases, J lost 0 bases, and 10 bases lay in between. CDR3 nucleotide sequence: TGTGCCAGCAGCCACAAAATTCCGAACACCGGGGAGCTGTTTTTT. This sequence encodes CASSHKIPNTGELFF.

This clonotype came up many times. This chain uses TRBV20-1 with TRBJ2-3; tentative D call: TRBD2 (5 bases). Trimming pared 3 bases from V and 6 bases from J, leaving 16 bases between. This CDR3 is built from 14 residues. Germline assignment: CDR1 DFQATT and CDR2 SNEGSKA (reference sequence). The CDR3 is CSASADSAADTQYF. The CDR3 DNA sequence: TGCAGTGCTAGTGCGGACTCCGCTGCGGATACGCAGTATTTT.

This clonotype has only a few counts. The rearrangement uses TRBV12-3 or TRBV12-4 and TRBJ2-7; 8 nucleotides match TRBD2. This CDR3 region has 15 residues. V shed 4 bases, J shed 2 bases, and the junction held 7 bases outside the gene matches. CDR3 sequence: CASSYSTSGTYEQYF. CDR3 in DNA: TGTGCCAGCAGTTACAGTACTAGCGGAACCTACGAGCAGTACTTC.

In this sample, this clonotype turned up many times. The genes are TRBV4-2 and TRBJ1-6, with 9 bases lining up with TRBD1. The germline CDR1 and CDR2 sequences are LGHNA and YNFKEQ. The CDR3 sequence is 18 residues long. The ends lost 2 bases at V and 7 bases at J; junction bases unmatched: 12. The CDR3 DNA reads TGTGCCAGCAGCCAAACGATGTCCGGGACAGGGACGAATTCACCCCTCCACTTT. Translated: CASSQTMSGTGTNSPLHF.

This clonotype was found many times. This rearrangement joins TRBV20-1 to TRBJ1-4; TRBD1 agrees at 9 bases. V shed 2 bases, J shed 6 bases, and the junction held 4 bases outside the gene matches. The germline V gene encodes CDR1 DFQATT and CDR2 SNEGSKA (reference sequence). This CDR3 region has 14 residues. The CDR3 loop reads CSARRTGEYEKLFF. The DNA of the CDR3 is TGCAGTGCTAGACGGACAGGGGAATATGAAAAACTGTTTTTT.

This clonotype was picked up many times. The chain couples TRBV7-9 to TRBJ2-7, with D possibly TRBD2 on 6 matching bases. This CDR3 is built from 15 residues. Germline V gene lookup returns CDR1 SEHNR and CDR2 FQNEAQ (reference sequence). V dropped 0 bases and J dropped 3 bases, with 12 bases sitting between them. The CDR3 DNA follows: TGTGCCAGCAGCTTAGCTGGGACTCCAATCTACGAGCAGTACTTC. This codes for CASSLAGTPIYEQYF.

This clonotype was observed many times. V gene TRBV20-1 combines with J gene TRBJ1-4; unclear D gene. CDR3 size: 16 residues. Germline assignment: CDR1 DFQATT and CDR2 SNEGSKA (reference sequence). Trimming left V 3 bases short and J 0 bases short, with 14 bases between. The CDR3 here is CSASPTQTPTNEKLFF. The CDR3 DNA sequence: TGCAGTGCTAGTCCGACCCAGACACCAACTAATGAAAAACTGTTTTTT.

The sample holds many counts of this clonotype. The chain combines TRBV5-1 with TRBJ2-7, with D unresolved. CDR1 SGHRS and CDR2 YFSETQ come from the germline V gene. The CDR3 consists of 13 residues. Deletions cut 4 bases from V and 1 base from J, with 9 bases between. The DNA for the CDR3 is TGCGCCAGCAGCGTCCCGGCATCCTACGAGCAGTACTTC. This translates into CASSVPASYEQYF.

This clonotype was seen more than once but under ten times. The chain combines TRBV4-1 with TRBJ2-2, with no clear D. V shed 1 base and J shed 7 bases, with 10 bases lying between them. Germline assignment: CDR1 MGHRA and CDR2 YSYEKL. This CDR3 has 14 residues. The CDR3 region has the DNA TGCGCCAGCAGCCAAGCCCCGCGAGTCGGGGAGCTGTTTTTT. The encoded protein is CASSQAPRVGELFF.

This clonotype turned up a few times. The rearrangement links TRBV28 to TRBJ2-7; D gene ambiguous. The germline V gene has CDR1 MDHEN and CDR2 SYDVKM. V gave up 2 bases and J gave up 6 bases, with 11 bases separating them. This CDR3 has 13 residues. CDR3 protein: CASSLVVLREQYF. CDR3 sequence (DNA): TGTGCCAGCAGTTTAGTGGTGTTACGCGAGCAGTACTTC.

This clonotype showed up many times. The chain carries TRBV28 and TRBJ2-3, with 9 bases lining up with TRBD1. After removal of 5 bases from V and 4 bases from J, the junction contained 7 bases not matched to a gene. The CDR3 sequence is 15 residues long. Germline CDR1 MDHEN, CDR2 SYDVKM. CDR3 sequence: CASSPGTGRADTQYF. CDR3 in DNA: TGTGCCAGCAGTCCGGGGACAGGGAGGGCAGATACGCAGTATTTT.

Only a few counts were recorded for this clonotype. The chain carries TRBV15 and TRBJ2-1; 7 nucleotides match TRBD2. The CDR3 sequence is 16 residues long. Germline trimming cut 8 bases from V and 0 bases from J; bases unmatched to any gene: 10. From germline, CDR1 is LNHNV and CDR2 YYDKDF (reference sequence). The CDR3 DNA sequence: TGTGCCACCTCTAGCGGAGCAAGCTACTCCTACAATGAGCAGTTCTTC. Amino acid sequence: CATSSGASYSYNEQFF.

This clonotype was found many times. The V call is TRBV7-9, the J call TRBJ2-1, with 8 bases lining up with TRBD2. J gave up 3 bases and V 11 bases, and 12 bases lay outside the gene matches. Germline-derived CDR1 and CDR2 are SEHNR and FQNEAQ (reference sequence). There are 15 residues in the CDR3. CDR3 region: CAFLGVAGNYNEQFF. CDR3 coding DNA: TGTGCCTTTCTAGGAGTAGCGGGGAACTACAATGAGCAGTTCTTC.

This chain joins TRBV5-1 and TRBJ2-2; tentatively, D is TRBD1 (5 bases). The ends were cut back, 0 bases at V and 4 bases at J, with 10 bases in the middle. Germline V gives CDR1 SGHRS, CDR2 YFSETQ. The CDR3 contains 15 residues. The CDR3 sequence: CASSLDGQSTGELFF. CDR3 in DNA: TGCGCCAGCAGCTTGGACGGACAAAGCACCGGGGAGCTGTTTTTT.

The chain carries TRBV2 and TRBJ2-3, with unresolved D. Germline V gives CDR1 SNHLY, CDR2 FYNNEI. The CDR3 is made up of 15 amino acids. V lost 3 bases to trimming and J lost 0 bases, with 10 bases between them. The CDR3 reads CASSDLTESTDTQYF. The CDR3 nucleotides read TGTGCCAGCAGTGACTTGACGGAAAGCACAGATACGCAGTATTTT.

The genes are TRBV7-3 and TRBJ2-3; no clear D. The CDR3 loop spans 14 amino acids. The germline V gene has CDR1 SGHTA and CDR2 FQGTGA. V dropped 5 bases and J dropped 2 bases, with 11 bases sitting between them. The CDR3 loop is CASSPQTDTDTQYF. DNA for the CDR3: TGTGCCAGCAGCCCTCAGACGGACACAGATACGCAGTATTTT. Full variable domain (missing parts from reference TRBV7-3 and TRBJ2-3): GAGVSQTPSNKVTEKGKYVELRCDPISGHTALYWYRQSLGQGPEFLIYFQGTGAADDSGLPNDRFFAVRPEGSVSTLKIQRTERGDSAVYLCASSPQTDTDTQYFGPGTRLTVL.

This clonotype was counted a few times. The chain links TRBV5-1 to TRBJ2-5; D uncertain. The V and J ends lost 5 bases and 5 bases respectively, with 10 bases between them. Germline CDR1 and CDR2: SGHRS and YFSETQ. The CDR3 is 12 amino acids. The CDR3 loop reads CASRLVGETQYF. For the CDR3, the DNA is TGCGCCAGCAGACTTGTGGGGGAGACCCAGTACTTC.

The chain has TRBV28 and TRBJ2-6; D not certain. V was cut by 2 bases and J by 4 bases, with 12 bases left in between. Germline-derived CDR1 and CDR2 are MDHEN and SYDVKM. The CDR3 runs 16 residues. The CDR3 region has the DNA TGTGCCAGCAGTTTAATTATCGCCTCAGGGGCCAACGTCCTGACTTTC. This gives the protein CASSLIIASGANVLTF.